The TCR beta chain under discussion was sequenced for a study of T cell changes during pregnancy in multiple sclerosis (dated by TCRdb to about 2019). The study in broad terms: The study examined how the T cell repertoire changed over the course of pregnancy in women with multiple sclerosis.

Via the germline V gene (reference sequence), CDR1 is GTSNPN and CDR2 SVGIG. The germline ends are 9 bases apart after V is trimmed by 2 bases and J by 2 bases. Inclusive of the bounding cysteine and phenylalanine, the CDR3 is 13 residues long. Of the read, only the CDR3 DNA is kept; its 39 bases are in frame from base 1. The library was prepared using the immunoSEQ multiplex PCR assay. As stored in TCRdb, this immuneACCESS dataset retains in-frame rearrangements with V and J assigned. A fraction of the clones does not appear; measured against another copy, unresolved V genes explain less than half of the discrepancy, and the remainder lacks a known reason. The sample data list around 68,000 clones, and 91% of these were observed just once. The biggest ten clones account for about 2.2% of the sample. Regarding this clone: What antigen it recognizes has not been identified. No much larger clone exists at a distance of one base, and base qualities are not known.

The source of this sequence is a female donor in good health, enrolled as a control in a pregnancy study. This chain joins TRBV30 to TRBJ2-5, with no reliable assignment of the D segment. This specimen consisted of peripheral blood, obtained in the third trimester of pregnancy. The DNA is TGTGCCTGGAGTCGGTCATTTCAAGAGACCCAGTACTTC. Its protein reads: CAWSRSFQETQYF.